A single sample gave rise to the 32 T cell receptor beta chains below, sequenced in a study of T-cell reconstitution after alpha-beta-depleted transplantation in children. Preparing the TCRbeta library involved the use of unique molecular identifiers. TCRdb reprocessed the PCR reads with MiXCR, giving one entry per CDR3 protein. The sample shows a few hundred thousand distinct CDR3 sequences, approximately 20% of them seen only once. The sample was PBMCs, mostly from graft donor cells, taken 180 days after TCRalphabeta/CD19-depleted stem cell transplant. The receptors derive from a male patient aged 10 to 17 who had a stem cell transplant for acute lymphoblastic leukemia, so the T cells may come from the graft donor.

This clonotype was observed a handful of times. This chain joins TRBV20-1 and TRBJ2-3; a possible D gene is TRBD2 (6 bases). Germline V CDR1 and CDR2: DFQATT, SNEGSKA (reference sequence). CDR3 length: 15 amino acids. V was shortened by 6 bases and J by 3 bases, with 19 bases between the two germline ends. The CDR3 spells CSASSSGSGTDTQYF. The CDR3 bases are TGCAGTGCATCCTCCTCCGGGAGTGGGACAGATACGCAGTATTTT.

Only a few counts were recorded for this clonotype. Here the CDR3 reads CASRDRNSYEQYF. CDR3 in DNA: TGTGCCAGCCGGGACAGAAACTCCTACGAGCAGTACTTC. The rearrangement uses TRBV6-1 and TRBJ2-7, with 7 nucleotides matching TRBD1. The germline V gene has CDR1 MNHNS and CDR2 SASEGT. With V trimmed by 8 bases and J by 0 bases, 4 bases remained unmatched. The CDR3 contains 13 residues.

A remark on this clonotype: The junction departs from germline at one end; a sequencing error may be responsible. The J gene is TRBJ1-1, the V gene TRBV7-9; a weak D match, TRBD1 (6 bases). CDR3 length equals 14 residues. Germline assignment: CDR1 SEHNR and CDR2 FQNEAQ (reference sequence). This CDR3 reads CASRLDPGAGEAFF. The CDR3 nucleotides read TGTGCCAGCCGCTTAGACCCGGGGGCTGGTGAAGCTTTCTTT.

The chain links TRBV4-1 to TRBJ2-7, with D tentatively TRBD2 (6 bases). The CDR3 has 14 residues. Germline V gene data show CDR1 as MGHRA and CDR2 as YSYEKL. The V end lost 7 bases, the J end lost 5 bases, and 18 bases lay between the germline ends. CDR3 bases: TGCGCCAGCACCAATCGACTAGAGGGCCACGAGCAGTACTTC. Translated: CASTNRLEGHEQYF.

The chain uses TRBV20-1 and TRBJ1-5; D is ambiguous. Deletions cut 4 bases from V and 3 bases from J, with 7 bases between. The CDR3 extends over 12 amino acids. Per germline, CDR1 DFQATT and CDR2 SNEGSKA (reference sequence). The CDR3 DNA reads as TGCAGTGCTACCAGGCTCAATCAGCCCCAGCATTTT. Its protein product is CSATRLNQPQHF.

This chain joins TRBV11-2 and TRBJ2-1; TRBD2 aligns across 12 bases. Trimming at V came to 5 bases and at J to 3 bases, leaving 5 bases not matched to a gene. The germline V gene has CDR1 SGHAT and CDR2 FQNNGV. The CDR3 has 16 amino acids. The CDR3, as DNA: TGTGCCAGCAGCCGCATACTAGCGGGGGGCTACAATGAGCAGTTCTTC. Its translation: CASSRILAGGYNEQFF.

The chain links TRBV7-8 to TRBJ2-5; D assignment may be TRBD1 or TRBD2 (7 bases each). This CDR3 region has 16 residues. From germline, CDR1 is SGHVS and CDR2 FQNEAQ. V was clipped by 1 base and J by 2 bases, with 14 bases between them. The CDR3 loop is CASSLGYRGGQETQYF. In DNA form, the CDR3 reads TGTGCCAGCAGCTTAGGATACAGGGGAGGGCAAGAGACCCAGTACTTC.

V gene TRBV11-2 combines with J gene TRBJ1-1; 8 bases match TRBD1. The CDR3 totals 18 residues. V shed 0 bases and J 3 bases; nucleotides not matched to a gene: 12. Germline CDR1 is SGHAT and CDR2 is FQNNGV. The CDR3 sequence is CASSLDGSTGGKDTEAFF. In DNA form, the CDR3 reads TGTGCCAGCAGCTTAGATGGTTCTACAGGGGGAAAGGACACTGAAGCTTTCTTT.

Ten or more counts support this clonotype. The gene calls are TRBV5-5 and TRBJ2-1; D gene ambiguous. The CDR3 consists of 15 residues. Germline V gene data show CDR1 as SGHKS and CDR2 as YYEKEE (reference sequence). V lost 1 base and J lost 0, with 8 bases in between. This CDR3 reads CASSLLAASYNEQFF. The CDR3, as DNA: TGTGCCAGCAGCTTGTTGGCTGCCTCCTACAATGAGCAGTTCTTC.

The chain is built from TRBV7-9 and TRBJ2-3; 8 bases align to TRBD2. Germline V CDR1 and CDR2: SEHNR, FQNEAQ (reference sequence). The trim removed 4 bases at V and 3 bases at J, leaving 3 bases unmatched. This CDR3 has 14 amino acids. This CDR3 is CASSWGTRTDTQYF. The DNA of the CDR3 is TGTGCCAGCAGCTGGGGGACTAGGACAGATACGCAGTATTTT.

This clonotype has a handful of counts. The V gene is TRBV20-1, the J gene TRBJ2-7; 11 bases fit TRBD2. This CDR3 spans 15 amino acids. The J segment lost 4 bases and the V segment lost 3 bases, leaving 8 bases of the junction unmatched. The germline CDR1 and CDR2 sequences are DFQATT and SNEGSKA (reference sequence). CDR3 loop: CSASIAGGFKYEQYF. In DNA, the CDR3 is TGCAGTGCTAGTATAGCGGGAGGGTTTAAGTACGAGCAGTACTTC.

In its sample, this clonotype was seen a few times. V gene TRBV20-1 combines with J gene TRBJ1-1, with D unresolved. The CDR3 length is 13 residues. Trimming left V 0 bases short and J 1 base short, with 6 bases between. Per the germline V gene, CDR1 is DFQATT and CDR2 is SNEGSKA (reference sequence). The CDR3: CSARDGGNTEAFF. The CDR3, as DNA: TGCAGTGCTAGAGATGGCGGGAACACTGAAGCTTTCTTT.

This clonotype was seen only a few times. The V call is TRBV7-9, the J call TRBJ1-1; no definite D call. The V gene's germline CDR1 is SEHNR and CDR2 FQNEAQ (reference sequence). This CDR3 comprises 12 residues. V was cut by 3 bases and J by 8 bases, with 10 bases left in between. CDR3 sequence: CASSLNRAEAFF. The CDR3 DNA sequence: TGTGCCAGCAGCTTGAACCGGGCCGAAGCTTTCTTT.

This clonotype was counted between two and nine times. J is TRBJ2-7 and V is TRBV5-1, with D hard to call. Germline lookup yields CDR1 SGHRS and CDR2 YFSETQ. The CDR3 spans 14 residues. V gave up 0 bases and J gave up 3 bases, with 10 bases separating them. CDR3: CASSLAGSHYEQYF. CDR3 sequence (DNA): TGCGCCAGCAGCTTGGCCGGGTCTCACTACGAGCAGTACTTC.

The chain recombines TRBV7-9 with TRBJ2-5, with D unresolved. The CDR3 has 13 amino acids. The germline V gene has CDR1 SEHNR and CDR2 FQNEAQ (reference sequence). V was cut by 2 bases and J by 2 bases, with 6 bases left in between. This CDR3 reads CASSLPDQETQYF. CDR3 sequence (DNA): TGTGCCAGCAGCTTACCGGATCAAGAGACCCAGTACTTC.

The chain carries TRBV5-1 and TRBJ2-1; D remains ambiguous. CDR3 size: 13 residues. V dropped 2 bases and J dropped 2 bases, with 5 bases sitting between them. Germline V gives CDR1 SGHRS, CDR2 YFSETQ. The CDR3 sequence: CASSFSTYNEQFF. The CDR3 DNA follows: TGCGCCAGCAGCTTCAGTACCTACAATGAGCAGTTCTTC.

This clonotype occurred a few times. This sequence joins TRBV10-3 and TRBJ2-5, with D possibly being TRBD2 (5 bases). The length of the CDR3 is 16 residues. V shed 4 bases and J shed 5 bases, with 20 bases lying between them. From germline, CDR1 is ENHRY and CDR2 SYGVKD. The CDR3 DNA is TGTGCCATCAGTGGCAGGAGCGGAGGTCTTCGGGAGACCCAGTACTTC. Its translation is CAISGRSGGLRETQYF.

Here the CDR3 DNA reads TGTGCCATCAGTAAGGGACTAGCGGGAGACGAGCAGTACTTC. Translating gives CAISKGLAGDEQYF. The chain combines TRBV10-3 with TRBJ2-7; 14 bases match TRBD2. The V gene's germline CDR1 is ENHRY and CDR2 SYGVKD. The V and J ends lost 5 bases and 5 bases, in that order; junction bases with no gene match: 2. The CDR3 totals 14 residues.

The genes are TRBV19 and TRBJ2-1; 10 positions agree with TRBD1. J was trimmed by 2 bases and V by 3 bases; bases with no gene match: 1. CDR1 and CDR2 from the germline V gene are LNHDA and SQIVND (reference sequence). The CDR3 is made up of 15 amino acids. The CDR3 here is CASSIGQGAYNEQFF. CDR3 DNA sequence: TGTGCCAGTAGTATTGGACAGGGGGCCTACAATGAGCAGTTCTTC.

This clonotype was seen a few times. The chain carries TRBV12-3 or TRBV12-4 and TRBJ1-4; no definite D call. V gave up 1 base and J gave up 7 bases, with 13 bases separating them. The CDR3 is 15 residues long. The CDR3 region is CASSLGGGPFEKLFF. The CDR3 DNA follows: TGTGCCAGCAGTTTAGGGGGTGGGCCTTTTGAAAAACTGTTTTTT.

J is TRBJ2-3 and V is TRBV7-9; 7 bases agree with TRBD2. J lost 4 bases, V lost 1 base, and 5 bases had no gene match. CDR1 and CDR2 from the germline V gene are SEHNR and FQNEAQ (reference sequence). The CDR3 sequence is 15 residues long. CDR3 bases: TGTGCCAGCAGCTTAGTGGCGGGAGCAGCAGATACGCAGTATTTT. Its translation: CASSLVAGAADTQYF.

This clonotype was detected a few times. The chain recombines TRBV20-1 with TRBJ2-7, with TRBD2 identical over 11 bases. CDR1 is DFQATT and CDR2 is SNEGSKA in the germline V gene (reference sequence). The CDR3 extends over 13 amino acids. V trimming: 8 bases; J trimming: 6 bases; junction bases outside the gene matches: 9. In DNA form, the CDR3 reads TGCAGTTCTATAGCGGGAGGGCCGGGCGAGCAGTACTTC. This encodes CSSIAGGPGEQYF.

This clonotype was seen more than once but under ten times. The chain carries TRBV11-2 and TRBJ2-1; D is undetermined. Germline values: CDR1 SGHAT, CDR2 FQNNGV. V was trimmed by 0 bases and J by 3 bases, leaving 9 bases between them. The CDR3 loop spans 15 amino acids. The DNA of the CDR3 is TGTGCCAGCAGCTTAGATGGCACCAACTACAATGAGCAGTTCTTC. This translates into CASSLDGTNYNEQFF.

The chain uses TRBV27 and TRBJ2-5, with TRBD1 identical over 7 bases. The CDR3 spans 14 residues. CDR1 is MNHEY and CDR2 is SMNVEV in the germline V gene (reference sequence). J gave up 5 bases and V 5 bases, and 8 bases lay outside the gene matches. The CDR3 loop reads CASSLGDRRETQYF. Here the CDR3 DNA reads TGTGCCAGCAGTCTCGGGGACAGACGCGAGACCCAGTACTTC.

The chain joins TRBV11-1 to TRBJ2-6; 7 bases fit TRBD1. The CDR3 sequence is 15 residues long. The V segment lost 3 bases and the J segment 2 bases; nucleotides outside the gene matches: 1. Germline loops: CDR1 SGHAT, CDR2 FQDESV (reference sequence). The CDR3 DNA is TGTGCCAGCAGCTTTACAGGGGCTGGGGCCAACGTCCTGACTTTC. Its translation: CASSFTGAGANVLTF.

The chain has TRBV6-1 and TRBJ2-7; D not certain. Trimming stripped 4 bases from V and 1 base from J, with 8 bases between. Germline V gene sequence: CDR1 MNHNS, CDR2 SASEGT. The CDR3 is 13 residues long. The CDR3 nucleotides are TGTGCCAGCAGTGGACACCGATCCTACGAGCAGTACTTC. This sequence encodes CASSGHRSYEQYF.

This clonotype has more than one count but fewer than ten. The V and J genes are TRBV5-1 and TRBJ2-2; 10 nucleotides align to TRBD1. Per the germline V gene, CDR1 is SGHRS and CDR2 is YFSETQ. The J segment lost 4 bases and the V segment lost 6 bases, leaving 6 bases of the junction unmatched. The CDR3 runs 15 residues. CDR3: CASNAGTGATGELFF. The CDR3, as DNA: TGCGCCAGCAACGCCGGGACAGGGGCCACCGGGGAGCTGTTTTTT.

This clonotype was counted a few times. The V call is TRBV7-2, the J call TRBJ2-3, with TRBD2 matching 10 bases. This CDR3 is 19 amino acids long. V lost 0 bases, J lost 0 bases, and 9 bases stayed unmatched. The V gene's germline CDR1 is SGHTA and CDR2 FQGNSA. The CDR3 loop reads CASSLAGLSGRLSTDTQYF. CDR3 in DNA: TGTGCCAGCAGCTTAGCCGGCCTTAGCGGGAGGCTTAGCACAGATACGCAGTATTTT.

The chain links TRBV6-1 to TRBJ2-4; TRBD2 is a possible D gene (5 bases). V was pared by 6 bases and J by 0 bases, with 15 bases between. Germline V CDR1 and CDR2: MNHNS, SASEGT. The CDR3 is 16 amino acids. The chain's CDR3 is CASSRLLMLAKNIQYF. The DNA for the CDR3 is TGTGCCAGCAGCAGACTACTTATGCTAGCCAAAAACATTCAGTACTTC.

This sequence joins TRBV5-1 and TRBJ1-2; maybe TRBD1 (6 bases). V gave up 3 bases and J gave up 6 bases, with 9 bases separating them. The CDR3 loop spans 12 amino acids. CDR1 is SGHRS and CDR2 is YFSETQ in the germline V gene. This chain's CDR3 is CASSSYRDGYTF. In DNA, the CDR3 is TGCGCCAGCAGCTCCTACAGGGATGGCTACACCTTC.

This clonotype has just a few counts. The CDR3 reads CASSQNRDSSYEQYF. The CDR3, as DNA: TGTGCCAGCAGCCAGAACCGGGACTCCTCCTACGAGCAGTACTTC. The chain uses TRBV14 and TRBJ2-7, with D possibly being TRBD2 (6 bases). Trimming pared 3 bases from V and 0 bases from J, leaving 12 bases between. The CDR3 is 15 residues long. Germline V gene data show CDR1 as SGHDN and CDR2 as FVKESK.

This clonotype turned up a few times. This rearrangement joins TRBV19 to TRBJ1-2; D possibly corresponds to TRBD1 (5 bases). Germline V gene data show CDR1 as LNHDA and CDR2 as SQIVND (reference sequence). V was cut by 3 bases and J by 6 bases, with 11 bases left in between. This CDR3 has 13 residues. CDR3 residues: CASSILGPDGYTF. For the CDR3, the DNA is TGTGCCAGTAGTATTTTGGGACCGGATGGCTACACCTTC. Together with reference TRBV19 and TRBJ1-2, the CDR3 gives the full variable domain: DGGITQSPKYLFRKEGQNVTLSCEQNLNHDAMYWYRQDPGQGLRLIYYSQIVNDFQKGDIAEGYSVSREKKESFPLTVTSAQKNPTAFYLCASSILGPDGYTFGSGTRLTVV.